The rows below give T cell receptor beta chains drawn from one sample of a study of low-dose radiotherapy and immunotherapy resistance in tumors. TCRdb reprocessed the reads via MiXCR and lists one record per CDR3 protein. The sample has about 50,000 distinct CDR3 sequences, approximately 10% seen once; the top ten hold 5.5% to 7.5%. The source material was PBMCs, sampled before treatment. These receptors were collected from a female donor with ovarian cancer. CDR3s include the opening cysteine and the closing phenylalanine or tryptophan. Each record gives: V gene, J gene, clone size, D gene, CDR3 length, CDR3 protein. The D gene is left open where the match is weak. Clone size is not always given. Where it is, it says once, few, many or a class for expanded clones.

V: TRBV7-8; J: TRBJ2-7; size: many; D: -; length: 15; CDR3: CASSPQVARSYEQYF
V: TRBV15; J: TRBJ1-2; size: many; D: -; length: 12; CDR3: CATDLSGYGYTF
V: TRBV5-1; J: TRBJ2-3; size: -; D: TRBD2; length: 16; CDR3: CASSFSSGGSTDTQYF
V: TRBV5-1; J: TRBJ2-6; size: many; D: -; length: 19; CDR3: CASSSTGGPPGAGANVLTF
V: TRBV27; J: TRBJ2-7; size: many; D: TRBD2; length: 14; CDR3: CASRPGLAAYEQYF
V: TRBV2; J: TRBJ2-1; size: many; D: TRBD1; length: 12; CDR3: CASPTGDNEQFF
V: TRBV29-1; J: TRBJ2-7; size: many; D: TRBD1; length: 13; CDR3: CSARGTVLSEQYF
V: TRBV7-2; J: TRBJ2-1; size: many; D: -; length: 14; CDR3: CASSFGPIYNEQFF
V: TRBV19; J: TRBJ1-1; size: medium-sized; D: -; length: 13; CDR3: CASTLTLATEAFF
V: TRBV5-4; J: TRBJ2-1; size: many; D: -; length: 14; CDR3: CAGKTGNSGNEQFF
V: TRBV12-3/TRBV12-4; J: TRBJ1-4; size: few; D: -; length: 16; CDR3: CASSLASLGGDEKLFF
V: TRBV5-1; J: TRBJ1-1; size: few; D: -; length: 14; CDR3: CASSLRGLNTEAFF
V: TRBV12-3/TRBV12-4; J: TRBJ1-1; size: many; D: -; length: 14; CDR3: CASSISPGVTEAFF
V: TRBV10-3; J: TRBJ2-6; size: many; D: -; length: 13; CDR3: CAISDSGANVLTF
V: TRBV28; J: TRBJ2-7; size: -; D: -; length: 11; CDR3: CASRALGEQYF
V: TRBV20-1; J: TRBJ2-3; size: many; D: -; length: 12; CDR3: CSARLTTDTQYF
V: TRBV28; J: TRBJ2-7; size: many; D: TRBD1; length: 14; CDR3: CASNDREIQYEQYF
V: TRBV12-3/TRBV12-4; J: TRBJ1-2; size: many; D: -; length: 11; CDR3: CASSFGYGYTF
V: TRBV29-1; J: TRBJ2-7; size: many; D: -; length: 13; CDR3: CSVVRRGAYEQYF
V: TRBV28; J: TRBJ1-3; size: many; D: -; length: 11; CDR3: CASSPLGTIYF
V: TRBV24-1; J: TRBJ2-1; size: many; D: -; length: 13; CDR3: CATPGDSYNEQFF
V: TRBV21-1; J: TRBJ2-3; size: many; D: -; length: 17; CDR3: CASSPQSGGRSTDTQYF
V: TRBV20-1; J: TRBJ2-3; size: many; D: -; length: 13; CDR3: CSARPGTTDTQYF
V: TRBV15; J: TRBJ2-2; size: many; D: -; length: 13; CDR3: CATRRDQNGELFF
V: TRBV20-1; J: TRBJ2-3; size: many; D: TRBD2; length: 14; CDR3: CSAISGWSTDTQYF
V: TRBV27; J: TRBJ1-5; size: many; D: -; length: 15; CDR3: CASSLRGAGYQPQHF
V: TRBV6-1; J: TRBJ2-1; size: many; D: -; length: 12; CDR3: CASSEARDEQFF
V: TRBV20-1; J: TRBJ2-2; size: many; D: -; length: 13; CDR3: CGSSNNQAGELFF
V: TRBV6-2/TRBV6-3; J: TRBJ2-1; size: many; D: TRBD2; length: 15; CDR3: CASIRSGASYNEQFF
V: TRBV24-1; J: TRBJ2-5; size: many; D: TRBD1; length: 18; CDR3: CATSDPSPGQDPQETQYF
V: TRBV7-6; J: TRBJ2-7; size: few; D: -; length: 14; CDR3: CASSPYPGHLEQYF
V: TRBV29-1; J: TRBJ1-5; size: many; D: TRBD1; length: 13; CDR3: CSVGDSSNQPQHF
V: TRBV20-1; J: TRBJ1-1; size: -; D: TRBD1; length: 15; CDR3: CSANGDSRTITEAFF
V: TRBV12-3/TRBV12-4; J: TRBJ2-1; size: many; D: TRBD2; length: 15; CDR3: CASRPTSGGRNEQFF
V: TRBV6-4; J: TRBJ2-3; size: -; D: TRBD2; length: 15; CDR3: CASTPTSGSTDTQYF
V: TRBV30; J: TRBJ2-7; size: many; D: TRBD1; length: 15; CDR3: CAWQTKDRPTYEQYF
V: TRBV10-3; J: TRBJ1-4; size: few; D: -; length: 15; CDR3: CAAVRVGTLGKTVFF
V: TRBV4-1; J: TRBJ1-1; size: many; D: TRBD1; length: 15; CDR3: CASSQAHRGRTEAFF
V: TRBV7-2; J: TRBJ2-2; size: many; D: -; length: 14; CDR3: CASSLQGVTGELFF
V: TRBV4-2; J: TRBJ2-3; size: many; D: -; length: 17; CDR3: CASSAGPGLINPDTQYF
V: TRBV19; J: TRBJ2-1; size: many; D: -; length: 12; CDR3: CASSAQGKGQFF
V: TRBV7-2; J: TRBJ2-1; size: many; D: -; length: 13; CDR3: CASSAGTPNEQFF
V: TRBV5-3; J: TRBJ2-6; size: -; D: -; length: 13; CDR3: CASGFSGANVLTF
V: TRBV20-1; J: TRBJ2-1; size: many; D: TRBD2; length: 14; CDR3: CSAASGGGDNEQFF
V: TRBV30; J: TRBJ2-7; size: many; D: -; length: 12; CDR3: CAWSGGRHEQYF
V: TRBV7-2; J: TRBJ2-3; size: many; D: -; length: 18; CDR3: CASSLRSVPGLSTDTQYF
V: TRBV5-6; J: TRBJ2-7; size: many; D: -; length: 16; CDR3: CASSQYSGHLAHEQYF
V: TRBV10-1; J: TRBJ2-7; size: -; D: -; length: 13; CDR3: CASSHTGAYEQYF